This entry lists 18 T cell receptor beta chains sequenced from one sample in a study of T cells in Graves' hyperthyroidism and ophthalmopathy (dated by TCRdb to between 2018 and 2020). To prepare the library, multiplex PCR was applied. The sample was run on an Illumina HiSeq 2000. The TCR beta CDR3 regions were amplified from the RNA transcripts. The TCR CDR3 was subjected to a first round of RT-PCR using the HTBI primer set and the Qiagen OneStep RT-PCR kit. The raw public data were reprocessed by TCRdb itself: fastp quality trimming at Q25, MiXCR clonotype calling, in-frame beta chains only. Each record represents a unique CDR3 protein, reported with the most common genes and DNA among its rows. The sample records about 380,000 distinct CDR3 sequences, 15% to 20% of which are singletons. Clones ranked in the top ten supply 40% of the sample. Specimen: blood. The receptors originated from a man younger than 35 with Graves' ophthalmopathy.

The table lists this clonotype with many counts. The CDR3 nucleotides read TGCAGTGCTAAGCCCGTGACAGGCACTAACACTGAAGCTTTCTTT. Amino acids: CSAKPVTGTNTEAFF. The J gene is TRBJ1-1, the V gene TRBV20-1, with D perhaps TRBD1 (6 bases). Trimming cost V 4 bases and J 2 bases, with 17 bases left between them. The length of the CDR3 is 15 residues. Germline CDR1 is DFQATT and CDR2 is SNEGSKA (reference sequence).

The V gene is TRBV7-9, the J gene TRBJ2-3, with a tentative D call TRBD2 (5 bases). The CDR3 has 16 amino acids. V lost 2 bases and J 0 bases, leaving 12 bases between the germline ends. The germline V gene has CDR1 SEHNR and CDR2 FQNEAQ (reference sequence). The CDR3 bases are TGTGCCAGCAGCTTAACCACAAAGCGGAGCACAGATACGCAGTATTTT. Translation: CASSLTTKRSTDTQYF.

The rearrangement links TRBV7-3 to TRBJ1-2, with D tentatively TRBD1 (5 bases). With 5 bases removed from V and 7 bases from J, the gap between germline ends came to 14 bases. The CDR3 sequence is 13 residues long. Germline assignment: CDR1 SGHTA and CDR2 FQGTGA. The CDR3 DNA reads as TGTGCCAGCAGCCCCGACAGAATGGTTGGCTACACCTTC. It yields the protein CASSPDRMVGYTF.

This clonotype appeared a few times. The rearrangement uses TRBV2 and TRBJ1-5, with unresolved D. The CDR3 runs 13 residues. Per the germline V gene, CDR1 is SNHLY and CDR2 is FYNNEI. Trimming removed 5 bases at V and 0 bases at J, with 5 bases between. DNA for the CDR3: TGTGCCAGCAGTTGGAATAGCAATCAGCCCCAGCATTTT. Translation gives CASSWNSNQPQHF.

This clonotype was seen only a few times. The chain couples TRBV6-2 or TRBV6-3 to TRBJ2-3; 11 positions agree with TRBD2. The CDR3 has 17 residues. The trim removed 6 bases at V and 0 bases at J, leaving 8 bases unmatched. Germline V CDR1 and CDR2: MNHEY, SVGEGT. In DNA, the CDR3 is TGTGCCAGCAGCCAACAGGGACTAGCGGTGAGCACAGATACGCAGTATTTT. Amino acid sequence: CASSQQGLAVSTDTQYF.

This clonotype was picked up many times. This chain joins TRBV28 and TRBJ1-2; 8 bases agree with TRBD1. CDR3 length equals 13 residues. J was trimmed by 8 bases and V by 5 bases; bases with no gene match: 7. CDR1 MDHEN and CDR2 SYDVKM come from the germline V gene. CDR3 DNA: TGTGCCAGCAGTCCGGACAGGGCACGCGGCTACACCTTC. Protein product: CASSPDRARGYTF.

As for this clonotype: Since a much larger clone is just one base distant, this may be a read error. The chain recombines TRBV27 with TRBJ1-2, with D possibly being TRBD1 (5 bases). V lost 5 bases and J lost 8, with 18 bases in between. The CDR3 is 14 residues long. Germline V gene data show CDR1 as MNHEY and CDR2 as SMNVEV (reference sequence). CDR3 sequence reads: CASSPLGGTRGYTF. The CDR3 coding sequence is TGTGCCAGCAGTCCCCTGGGGGGGACGCGGGGCTACACCTTC.

The sample holds many counts of this clonotype. The chain is built from TRBV11-2 and TRBJ1-2, with D maybe TRBD1 (5 bases). Trimming removed 4 bases at V and 2 bases at J, with 17 bases between. This CDR3 has 16 residues. Per the germline V gene, CDR1 is SGHAT and CDR2 is FQNNGV. As DNA, the CDR3 is TGTGCCAGCAGCTCCTACCAGGGCAGTAGAAACTATGGCTACACCTTC. Its translation is CASSSYQGSRNYGYTF.

This clonotype was counted at least ten times. The V gene is TRBV10-2, the J gene TRBJ1-2; D possibly corresponds to TRBD1 (5 bases). Germline V gene sequence: CDR1 WSHSY, CDR2 SAAADI. The length of the CDR3 is 14 residues. V was cut by 8 bases and J by 1 base, with 14 bases left in between. The CDR3, as DNA: TGCGCCAGCGTGGGGGTCGACAATAACTATGGCTACACCTTC. This encodes CASVGVDNNYGYTF.

This clonotype was counted many times. This chain joins TRBV20-1 and TRBJ2-5; possibly TRBD2 for D (6 bases). The CDR3 contains 17 residues. Germline-derived CDR1 and CDR2 are DFQATT and SNEGSKA (reference sequence). Trimming pared 6 bases from V and 5 bases from J, leaving 28 bases between. Written as DNA, the CDR3 is TGCAGTGCCCACCGGGACGGAGGGGTCGGGCAACGGGAGACCCAGTACTTC. Its translation is CSAHRDGGVGQRETQYF.

This clonotype was observed at least ten times. This chain joins TRBV6-5 and TRBJ1-1; D is undetermined. This CDR3 contains 11 residues. Deletions cut 4 bases from V and 5 bases from J, with 5 bases between. The germline CDR1 and CDR2 sequences are MNHEY and SVGAGI. The chain's CDR3 is CASSSLTEAFF. In DNA form, the CDR3 reads TGTGCCAGCAGTTCCCTGACTGAAGCTTTCTTT.

The chain links TRBV20-1 to TRBJ2-7, with 12 bases that match TRBD2. From germline, CDR1 is DFQATT and CDR2 SNEGSKA (reference sequence). The CDR3 has 14 amino acids. J lost 2 bases, V lost 5 bases, and 4 bases had no gene match. CDR3 coding DNA: TGCAGTGCTTATGGACTAGCGGGGCCCTACGAGCAGTACTTC. Encoded protein: CSAYGLAGPYEQYF.

The chain links TRBV5-1 to TRBJ2-5; 14 nucleotides line up with TRBD2. The CDR3 covers 16 residues. In germline, CDR1 is SGHRS, CDR2 YFSETQ. V shed 4 bases, J shed 6 bases, and the junction held 8 bases outside the gene matches. CDR3 sequence reads: CASSPGLAGDRKTQYF. The CDR3 DNA reads as TGCGCCAGCAGCCCGGGACTAGCGGGGGATCGGAAGACCCAGTACTTC. Using reference TRBV5-1 and TRBJ2-5 for the parts outside the CDR3, the full variable domain is KAGVTQTPRYLIKTRGQQVTLSCSPISGHRSVSWYQQTPGQGLQFLFEYFSETQRNKGNFPGRFSGRQFSNSRSEMNVSTLELGDSALYLCASSPGLAGDRKTQYFGPGTRLLVL.

V is TRBV27 and J is TRBJ2-1; 9 bases match TRBD1. This CDR3 has 15 residues. The germline V gene has CDR1 MNHEY and CDR2 SMNVEV (reference sequence). V lost 4 bases to trimming and J lost 1 base; unmatched junction nucleotides: 2. CDR3 DNA: TGTGCCAGCAGTTGGGGGACAGGGTCCTACAATGAGCAGTTCTTC. Translated, it gives CASSWGTGSYNEQFF.

The table lists this clonotype with many counts. CDR3 DNA sequence: TGTGCCAGTAGTATGGCAGGGTTATGGGATCAGCCCCAGCATTTT. Protein product: CASSMAGLWDQPQHF. The rearrangement joins TRBV19 to TRBJ1-5; weak D call: TRBD1 (5 bases). Germline V gives CDR1 LNHDA, CDR2 SQIVND (reference sequence). Trimming left V 3 bases short and J 5 bases short, with 14 bases between. The CDR3 loop spans 15 amino acids.

The rearrangement links TRBV6-1 to TRBJ2-7; D possibly matches TRBD1 or TRBD2 (5 bases each). TRBJ2-1 explains the end of the DNA better; the J call may be wrong. Germline CDR1 reads MNHNS; CDR2 reads SASEGT. This CDR3 contains 13 residues. CDR3 DNA sequence: TGTGCCAGCAGTATCTTTCAGGGAGACGAGCAGTTCTTC. Encoded protein: CASSIFQGDEQFF.

This clonotype was detected ten times or more. The gene calls are TRBV20-1 and TRBJ1-5; D is ambiguous. The CDR3 sequence is 15 residues long. The V end lost 5 bases, the J end lost 7 bases, and 21 bases lay between the germline ends. Germline lookup yields CDR1 DFQATT and CDR2 SNEGSKA (reference sequence). Here the CDR3 DNA reads TGCAGTGCTGGCCGGGCTCTCCGATCGGGCCAGCCCCAGCATTTT. Translating it yields CSAGRALRSGQPQHF.

This clonotype occurred many times. This CDR3 reads CSAEGQGAYEQYF. In nucleotides, the CDR3 is TGCAGTGCCGAGGGACAGGGGGCGTACGAGCAGTACTTC. The V gene is TRBV20-1, the J gene TRBJ2-7, with TRBD1 matching over 12 bases. The germline V gene has CDR1 DFQATT and CDR2 SNEGSKA (reference sequence). Trimming removed 6 bases from V and 4 bases from J; junction bases left unmatched: 4. The CDR3 is 13 residues long.